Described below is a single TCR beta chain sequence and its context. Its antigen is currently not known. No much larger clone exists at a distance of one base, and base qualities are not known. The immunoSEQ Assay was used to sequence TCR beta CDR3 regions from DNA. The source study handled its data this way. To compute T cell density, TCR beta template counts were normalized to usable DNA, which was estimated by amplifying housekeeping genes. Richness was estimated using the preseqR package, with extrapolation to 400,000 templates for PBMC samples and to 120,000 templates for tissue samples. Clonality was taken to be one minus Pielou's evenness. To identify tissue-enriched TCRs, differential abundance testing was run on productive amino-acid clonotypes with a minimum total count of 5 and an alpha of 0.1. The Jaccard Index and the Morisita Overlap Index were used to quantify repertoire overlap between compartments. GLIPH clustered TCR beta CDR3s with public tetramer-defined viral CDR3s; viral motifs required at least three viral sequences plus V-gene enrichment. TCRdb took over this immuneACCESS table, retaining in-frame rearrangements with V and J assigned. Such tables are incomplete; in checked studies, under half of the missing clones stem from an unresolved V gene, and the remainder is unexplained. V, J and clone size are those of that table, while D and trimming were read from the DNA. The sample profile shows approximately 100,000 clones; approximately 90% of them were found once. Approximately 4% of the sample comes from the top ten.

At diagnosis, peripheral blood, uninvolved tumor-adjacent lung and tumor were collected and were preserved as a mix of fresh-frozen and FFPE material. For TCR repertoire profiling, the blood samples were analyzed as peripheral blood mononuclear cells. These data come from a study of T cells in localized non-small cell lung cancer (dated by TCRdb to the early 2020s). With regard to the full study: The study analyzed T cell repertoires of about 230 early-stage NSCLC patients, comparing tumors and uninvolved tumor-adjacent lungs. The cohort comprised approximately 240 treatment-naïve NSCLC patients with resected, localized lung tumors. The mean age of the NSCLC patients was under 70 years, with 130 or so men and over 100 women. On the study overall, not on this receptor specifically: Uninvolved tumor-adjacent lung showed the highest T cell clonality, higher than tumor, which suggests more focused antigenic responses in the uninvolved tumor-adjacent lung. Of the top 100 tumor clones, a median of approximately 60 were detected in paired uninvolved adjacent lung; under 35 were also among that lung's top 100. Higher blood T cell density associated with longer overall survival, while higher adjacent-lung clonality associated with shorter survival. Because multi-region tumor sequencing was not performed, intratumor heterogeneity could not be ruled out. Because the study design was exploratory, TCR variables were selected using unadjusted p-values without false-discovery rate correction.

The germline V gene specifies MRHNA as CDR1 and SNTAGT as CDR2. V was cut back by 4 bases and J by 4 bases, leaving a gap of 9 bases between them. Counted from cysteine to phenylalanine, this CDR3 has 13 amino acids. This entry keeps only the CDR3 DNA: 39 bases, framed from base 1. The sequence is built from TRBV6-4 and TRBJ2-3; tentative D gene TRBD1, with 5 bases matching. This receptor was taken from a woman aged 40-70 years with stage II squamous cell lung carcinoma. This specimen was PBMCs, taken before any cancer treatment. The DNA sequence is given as TGTGCCAGCAGTGTCAGGGATTCAGATACGCAGTATTTT. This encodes CASSVRDSDTQYF.